This T cell receptor beta chain was captured by sequencing in a study of human T cells and chemical hapten exposure. About the study: Small pooled library volume differences mainly caused per-sample TCR yield variation.

A single record per CDR3 protein comes from TCRdb applying MiXCR to the RACE reads. The sample shows some 360,000 distinct CDR3 sequences, around 5.5% of them seen only once. CDR1 is MNHEY and CDR2 is SMNVEV in the germline V gene (reference sequence). The CDR3 runs 15 residues. V was clipped by 5 bases and J by 5 bases, with 18 bases between them. This clonotype turned up a few times. Stated time point: pre-sensitization, week 0. Described treatment: therapeutic diphenylcyclopropenone sensitization with weekly scalp DPC. Those who donated were patients with alopecia, 18 to 70 years of age, and suitable for DPC.

This chain links TRBV27 with TRBJ2-5; possibly TRBD1 for D (5 bases). This TCR came from a woman aged 50 to 60 with alopecia areata. Some clones in this sample may be carry-over from other donors' samples. The starting material was whole blood, obtained in connection with sensitization to the hapten diphenylcyclopropenone (DPC). As DNA, the CDR3 is TGTGCCAGCAGTCTTCAAACAAACAGGTTTGAGACCCAGTACTTC. Amino acid sequence: CASSLQTNRFETQYF.